The rows below give T cell receptor beta chains drawn from one sample of a study of cytomegalovirus exposure and HLA in healthy donors. TCRdb keeps only in-frame clones here, not all; method: immunoSEQ multiplex PCR. Of some 190,000 clones listed, 74% are singletons. Material: PBMCs. The source of these receptors is a young woman in good health and CMV-seropositive. Each CDR3 is given without its conserved first and last residue.

cdr3_aa: ASSEMGQGEGGYT; v_call: TRBV6-4; j_call: TRBJ1-2
cdr3_aa: ASSDWRGSSGTQY; v_call: TRBV2; j_call: TRBJ2-5
cdr3_aa: ASSGLADYNEQF; v_call: TRBV7-9; j_call: TRBJ2-1
cdr3_aa: ASSQTEGAASNQPQH; v_call: TRBV4-2; j_call: TRBJ1-5
cdr3_aa: ASSASEEQY; v_call: TRBV10-2; j_call: TRBJ2-7
cdr3_aa: ASSVTGKQY; v_call: TRBV27; j_call: TRBJ2-7
cdr3_aa: ASSLASVSPGANVLT; v_call: TRBV5-1; j_call: TRBJ2-6
cdr3_aa: ASSLVAVYKAGEQY; v_call: TRBV7-9; j_call: NA
cdr3_aa: ASSLRSSEQF; v_call: TRBV7-2; j_call: TRBJ2-1
cdr3_aa: ASSEGTGIMNTGELF; v_call: TRBV6-1; j_call: TRBJ2-2
cdr3_aa: ASSYRTAGNQPQH; v_call: TRBV6-6; j_call: TRBJ1-5
cdr3_aa: ASSLGTGLNEKLF; v_call: TRBV5-8; j_call: TRBJ1-4
cdr3_aa: ASSRLAANTEAF; v_call: TRBV6-1; j_call: TRBJ1-1
cdr3_aa: ASSTSVQETQY; v_call: TRBV28; j_call: TRBJ2-5
cdr3_aa: ASSLVPSGELF; v_call: TRBV11-2; j_call: TRBJ2-2
cdr3_aa: ASRGLKNYEQY; v_call: TRBV28; j_call: TRBJ2-7
cdr3_aa: SAPGRGEQY; v_call: TRBV20-1; j_call: TRBJ2-7
cdr3_aa: ASSFAGSHEQY; v_call: TRBV5-4; j_call: NA
cdr3_aa: ASSLFLGELF; v_call: TRBV28; j_call: TRBJ2-2
cdr3_aa: ASSESTLGVAGTDTQY; v_call: TRBV10-1; j_call: TRBJ2-3